This is a list of T cell receptor beta chains from one sample in a study of T cell repertoires in cytomegalovirus infection. TCRdb reanalysed the reads using MiXCR and keeps one entry per CDR3 protein. The data hold fewer than 850,000 distinct CDR3 sequences, with about 28% observed a single time. The antigens these receptors bind are not known. The sample here was cultured CD8+ T cells from PBMCs, taken from culture after CMV antigen stimulation. The receptor set was obtained from a human donor in good health (CMV status not recorded). Some clones in this sample may be carry-over from other donors' samples. Both conserved end residues are part of each CDR3. A D gene is named only where the DNA matches it firmly. Clone size, where shown, is once, few, many, or a class for clones that have expanded.

J gene,D gene,clone size,V gene,CDR3 DNA,CDR3 protein
TRBJ1-1,-,few,TRBV20-1,TGCAGTGCTAGACCCCTTACGACCGACAGTAACACTGAAGCTTTCTTT,CSARPLTTDSNTEAFF
TRBJ2-7,TRBD1,-,TRBV6-5,TGTGCCAGCAGTGACTGGGACAGGGGACTTTTTTCCTACGAGCAGTACTTC,CASSDWDRGLFSYEQYF
TRBJ2-1,TRBD2,few,TRBV4-1,TGCGCCAGCTTTGCGGGGGACCACAATGAGCAGTTCTTC,CASFAGDHNEQFF
TRBJ1-1,-,many,TRBV15,TGTGCCACCAGCAGAGTACGCGGTGGTATGCCTGAAGCTTTCTTT,CATSRVRGGMPEAFF
TRBJ2-3,TRBD1,few,TRBV6-5,TGTGCCAGCACCCTCCTCACAGGGGGCGACGATACGCAGTATTTT,CASTLLTGGDDTQYF
TRBJ1-1,TRBD1,many,TRBV7-2,TGTGCCAGCAGCTTAGCGAAGGACAGGGCGACGTCGAACACTGAAGCTTTCTTT,CASSLAKDRATSNTEAFF
TRBJ2-1,TRBD1,many,TRBV7-6,TGTGCCAGCAGCTTGACCGGGACAGGGTACAATGAGCAGTTCTTC,CASSLTGTGYNEQFF
TRBJ2-1,-,-,TRBV7-9,TGTGCCAGCAGCCCCCCAGGGTCAGCTGGCAATGAGCAGTTCTTC,CASSPPGSAGNEQFF
TRBJ2-7,-,few,TRBV12-3/TRBV12-4,TGTGCCAGCAGCTCTCACCCCCTCAGCGGCTACGAGCAGTACTTC,CASSSHPLSGYEQYF
TRBJ2-1,TRBD2,few,TRBV6-5,TGTGCCAGCAGTTACTTTCCTCTAGCGGATCCAGACAATGAGCAGTTCTTC,CASSYFPLADPDNEQFF
TRBJ1-2,TRBD1,many,TRBV7-2,TGTGCCAGCAGCTTAGCCCTGACAGGGGATGGCTACACCTTC,CASSLALTGDGYTF
TRBJ2-5,-,-,TRBV5-6,TGTGCCAGCAGCTTGGCCGGGGATACGGAGCGAGAGACCCAGTACTTC,CASSLAGDTERETQYF
TRBJ1-2,TRBD1,-,TRBV5-1,TGCGCCAGCAGCTTGGAGGGACAGGTGGTGGATGGCTACACCTTC,CASSLEGQVVDGYTF
TRBJ1-1,-,few,TRBV11-3,TGTGCCAGCAGCTTGTCAGGGGTTATGAACACTGAAGCTTTCTTT,CASSLSGVMNTEAFF
TRBJ1-2,-,many,TRBV7-8,TGTGCCAGCAGCTTAGCGCGGTACGGCTATGGCTACACCTTC,CASSLARYGYGYTF
TRBJ1-2,-,many,TRBV7-8,TGTGCCAGCAGCGCTAGCTCAGGTTATGGCTACACCTTC,CASSASSGYGYTF
TRBJ2-1,TRBD2,-,TRBV19,TGTGCCAGTAAAAAGCGGGGGGGCTACTACAATGAGCAGTTCTTC,CASKKRGGYYNEQFF
TRBJ2-3,TRBD2,-,TRBV7-2,TGTGCCAGCAGCTTAGAACTAGCGGGGGTAGATCCGCAGTATTTT,CASSLELAGVDPQYF
TRBJ2-1,-,-,TRBV29-1,TGCAGCGTTCCACCTCGGGACAATGAGCAGTTCTTC,CSVPPRDNEQFF
TRBJ1-1,-,many,TRBV7-2,TGTGCCAGCAGCTTACCACCGGGGGGTGTGACTGAAGCTTTCTTT,CASSLPPGGVTEAFF
TRBJ1-5,-,many,TRBV7-2,TGTGCCAGCAGCTTACGCTGGGACGGGACTAGCAATCAGCCCCAGCATTTT,CASSLRWDGTSNQPQHF
TRBJ2-7,-,-,TRBV4-1,TGCGCCAGCAGCCCCCGGGACTTGGGCTACGAGCAGTACTTC,CASSPRDLGYEQYF
TRBJ2-2,TRBD2,few,TRBV6-2/TRBV6-3,TGTGCCAGCAGTTCATTCCGGGAGGTCGCGAACACCGGGGAGCTGTTTTTT,CASSSFREVANTGELFF
TRBJ2-7,TRBD2,many,TRBV7-2,TGTGCCAGCAGCTTAGTGCCTAGCGGGGGAACCTACGAGCAGTACTTC,CASSLVPSGGTYEQYF
TRBJ1-5,-,few,TRBV19,TGTGCCAGTAGGATAGGAGGCGGCTGGCCCCAGCATTTT,CASRIGGGWPQHF
TRBJ1-1,-,few,TRBV29-1,TGCAGCGTTTGGCTAGCGGACAGGAACACTGAAGCTTTCTTT,CSVWLADRNTEAFF
TRBJ1-6,-,-,TRBV19,TGTGCCAGTAGTAACGGGTGGAGCTCCTATAATTCACCCCTCCACTTT,CASSNGWSSYNSPLHF
TRBJ1-1,-,many,TRBV6-5,TGTGCCAGCAGTTACGAGGGCCCTGAGACTGAAGCTTTCTTT,CASSYEGPETEAFF
TRBJ2-7,-,-,TRBV7-9,TGTGCCAGCAGCTCCAAGTCCGGGCAGGGGGGCAGCGGCGAGCAGTACTTC,CASSSKSGQGGSGEQYF
TRBJ1-1,-,-,TRBV7-3,TGTGCCAGCAGCTGGAGCAGGTCGACTGAAGCTTTCTTT,CASSWSRSTEAFF
TRBJ2-3,TRBD2,few,TRBV7-2,TGTGCCAGCAGCTTGAGCGGGGGATTGGCAGATACGCAGTATTTT,CASSLSGGLADTQYF
TRBJ2-2,-,few,TRBV28,TGTGCCAGCAGCCTAAGGGTGTCAGGAACCGGGGAGCTGTTTTTT,CASSLRVSGTGELFF
TRBJ2-3,-,-,TRBV7-8,TGTGCCAGCAGGGCTGGACAGCGCGCAGATACGCAGTATTTT,CASRAGQRADTQYF
TRBJ1-3,-,-,TRBV7-2,TGTGCCAGCAGCTATCCGGGGGCGGGTGGAAACACCATATATTTT,CASSYPGAGGNTIYF
TRBJ2-2,-,-,TRBV7-3,TGTGCCAGCTCTCAGAAGGGGTCACAGAACACCGGGGAGCTGTTTTTT,CASSQKGSQNTGELFF
TRBJ1-1,TRBD1,-,TRBV10-2,TGCGCCAGCAGGGGGGGGCCAGGGGGCTATACTGAAGCTTTCTTT,CASRGGPGGYTEAFF
TRBJ1-1,TRBD1,-,TRBV25-1,TGTGCCAGCAAAGGACAGGGGAAGTGGGACACTGAAGCTTTCTTT,CASKGQGKWDTEAFF
TRBJ1-5,-,-,TRBV6-1,TGTGCCAGCAGTGAAGGGTCCCTGCCACATCAGCCCCAGCATTTT,CASSEGSLPHQPQHF
TRBJ1-5,-,few,TRBV6-5,TGTGCCAGCAGTTTCAACAGGGTGAGCAATCAGCCCCAGCATTTT,CASSFNRVSNQPQHF
TRBJ2-1,-,once,TRBV12-3/TRBV12-4,TGTGCCAGCAGTTTTATCCCCCAGGTGCCCAGGGAGCAGTTCTTC,CASSFIPQVPREQFF
TRBJ1-2,TRBD1,many,TRBV19,TGTGCCAGCAGTCGGGACAGCTATGGCTACACCTTC,CASSRDSYGYTF